This passage covers 5 T cell receptor beta chains from one sample sequenced in a study of spatial heterogeneity in lung cancer. Each CDR3 protein is one row after TCRdb ran MiXCR on the 5' RACE reads. Of under 20,000 distinct CDR3 sequences detected, under 20% appear once; the ten largest clones hold about 14%. Described time point: sample taken at primary tumor resection. Sequencing of whole RNA from tumor, nontumor lung or frozen PBMC involved no sorting. The starting material was PBMCs, obtained at surgery. The receptors derive from a male donor with early-stage non-small cell lung cancer.

The chain carries TRBV6-2 or TRBV6-3 and TRBJ1-6; maybe TRBD1 (5 bases). The V end lost 10 bases, the J end lost 1 base, and 23 bases lay between the germline ends. CDR1 and CDR2 from the germline V gene are MNHEY and SVGEGT. CDR3 length equals 18 residues. The CDR3: CATLGMGPASSYNSPLHF. DNA for the CDR3: TGTGCCACGCTAGGAATGGGGCCAGCATCATCCTATAATTCACCCCTCCACTTT.

The table lists this clonotype with many counts. The gene calls are TRBV23-1 and TRBJ2-7; no clear D. TRBV23-1 is designated an ORF whose function remains uncertain. Deletions cut 2 bases from V and 6 bases from J, with 2 bases between. The CDR3 is made up of 10 amino acids. In nucleotides, the CDR3 is TGCGCCAGCAGTCAAATCGAGCAGTACTTC. This gives the protein CASSQIEQYF.

This rearrangement joins TRBV20-1 to TRBJ2-1, with 13 bases fitting TRBD2. CDR3 length: 18 amino acids. Germline CDR1 reads DFQATT; CDR2 reads SNEGSKA (reference sequence). After removal of 4 bases from V and 0 bases from J, the junction contained 9 bases not matched to a gene. The CDR3 sequence is CSATGRLAGGSSYNEQFF. The DNA of the CDR3 is TGCAGTGCTACAGGGCGACTAGCGGGGGGTAGCTCCTACAATGAGCAGTTCTTC.

This clonotype occurred many times. The rearrangement joins TRBV7-2 to TRBJ2-5, with 15 bases matching TRBD2. V was clipped by 5 bases and J by 1 base; unmatched bases: 2. The CDR3 is 16 amino acids. Germline V gives CDR1 SGHTA, CDR2 FQGNSA. DNA for the CDR3: TGTGCCAGCAGCAAGGGACTAGCGGGGGGCCAAGAGACCCAGTACTTC. The encoded protein is CASSKGLAGGQETQYF.

There are a few counts of this clonotype. V usage is TRBV20-1 and J usage is TRBJ2-1; 7 nucleotides align to TRBD1. The junction had 2 bases not matched to a gene; V was cut back by 1 base and J by 2 bases. The CDR3 spans 14 residues. Per the germline V gene, CDR1 is DFQATT and CDR2 is SNEGSKA (reference sequence). CDR3 bases: TGCAGTGCTAGAGTACAGGGGACCTACAATGAGCAGTTCTTC. Its translation: CSARVQGTYNEQFF.